This T cell receptor (beta chain) was sequenced for a study of blood T cell repertoires in COVID-19. Sequencing was performed with immunoSEQ multiplex PCR; in TCRdb, only in-frame clones are kept and a portion is missing. The sample consists of fewer than 90,000 clones, about nine tenths of them appearing once. Trimming removed 6 bases from V and 10 bases from J; junction bases left unmatched: 10. The CDR3 runs 15 residues. Germline CDR1 MDHEN, CDR2 SYDVKM. Sequencing input: peripheral blood. The chain joins TRBV28 to TRBJ1-6; 9 bases align to TRBD1. This receptor was taken from an elderly woman with active COVID-19. The CDR3: CASRRHGQGTSPLHF. The CDR3 coding sequence is TGTGCCAGCAGACGCCATGGACAGGGGACCTCACCCCTCCACTTT.